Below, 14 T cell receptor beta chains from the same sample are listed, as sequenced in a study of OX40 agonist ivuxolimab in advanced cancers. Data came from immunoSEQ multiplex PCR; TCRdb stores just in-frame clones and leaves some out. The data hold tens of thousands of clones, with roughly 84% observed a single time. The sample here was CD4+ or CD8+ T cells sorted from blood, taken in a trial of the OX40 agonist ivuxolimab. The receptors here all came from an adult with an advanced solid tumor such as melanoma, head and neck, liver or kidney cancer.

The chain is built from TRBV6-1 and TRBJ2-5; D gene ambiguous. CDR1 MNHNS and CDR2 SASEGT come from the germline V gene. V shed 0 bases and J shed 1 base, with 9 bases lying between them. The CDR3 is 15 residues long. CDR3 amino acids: CASSEAMRSQETQYF. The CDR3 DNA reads TGTGCCAGCAGTGAAGCGATGAGGTCCCAAGAGACCCAGTACTTC.

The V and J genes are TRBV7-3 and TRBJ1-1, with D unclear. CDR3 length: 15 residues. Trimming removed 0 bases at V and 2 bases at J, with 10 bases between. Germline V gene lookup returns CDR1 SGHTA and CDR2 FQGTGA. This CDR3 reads CASSLTPQANTEAFF. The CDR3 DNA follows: TGTGCCAGCAGCTTAACTCCCCAGGCTAACACTGAAGCTTTCTTT.

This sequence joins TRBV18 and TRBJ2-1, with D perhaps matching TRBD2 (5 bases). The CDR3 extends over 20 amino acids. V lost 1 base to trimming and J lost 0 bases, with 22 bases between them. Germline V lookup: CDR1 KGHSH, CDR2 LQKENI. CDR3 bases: TGTGCCAGCTCACCACTAGGTAGTGAAATGCTAGCAAGCTCCTACAATGAGCAGTTCTTC. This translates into CASSPLGSEMLASSYNEQFF.

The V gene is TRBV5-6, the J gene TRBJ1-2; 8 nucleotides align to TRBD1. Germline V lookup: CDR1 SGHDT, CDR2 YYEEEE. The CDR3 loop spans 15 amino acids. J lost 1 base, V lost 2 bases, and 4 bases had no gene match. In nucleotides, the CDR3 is TGTGCCAGCAGCTTCCTAACAGGGGGTAACTATGGCTACACCTTC. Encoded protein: CASSFLTGGNYGYTF.

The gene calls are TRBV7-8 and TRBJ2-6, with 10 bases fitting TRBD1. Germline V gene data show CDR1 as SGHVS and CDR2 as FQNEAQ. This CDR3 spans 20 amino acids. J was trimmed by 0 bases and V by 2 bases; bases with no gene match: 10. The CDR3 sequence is CASSLWTGGGGYSGANVLTF. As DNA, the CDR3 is TGTGCCAGCAGCTTATGGACAGGGGGGGGCGGATACTCTGGGGCCAACGTCCTGACTTTC.

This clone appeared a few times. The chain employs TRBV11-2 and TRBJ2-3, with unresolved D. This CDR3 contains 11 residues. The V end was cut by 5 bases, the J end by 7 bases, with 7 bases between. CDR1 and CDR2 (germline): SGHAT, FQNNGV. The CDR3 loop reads CASSLANTQYF. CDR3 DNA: TGTGCCAGCAGCCTGGCAAATACGCAGTATTTT.

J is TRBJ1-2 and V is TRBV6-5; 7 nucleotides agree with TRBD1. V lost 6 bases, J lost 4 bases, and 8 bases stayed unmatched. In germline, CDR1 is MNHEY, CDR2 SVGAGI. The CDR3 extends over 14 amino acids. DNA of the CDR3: TGTGCCAGCAGCCAAGACAGGGTCGGCTATGGCTACACCTTC. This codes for CASSQDRVGYGYTF.

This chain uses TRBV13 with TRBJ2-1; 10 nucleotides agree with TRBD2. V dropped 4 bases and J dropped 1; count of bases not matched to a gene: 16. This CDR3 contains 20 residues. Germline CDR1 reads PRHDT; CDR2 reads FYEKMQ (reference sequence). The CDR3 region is CASSSAPERGGPESYNEQFF. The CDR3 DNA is TGTGCCAGCAGCTCGGCCCCTGAGCGGGGGGGCCCTGAATCCTACAATGAGCAGTTCTTC.

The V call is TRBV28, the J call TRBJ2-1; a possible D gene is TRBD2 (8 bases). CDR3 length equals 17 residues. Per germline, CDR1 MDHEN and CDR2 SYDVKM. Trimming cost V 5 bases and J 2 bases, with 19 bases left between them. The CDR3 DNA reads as TGTGCCAGCAGTGGAGGGGGCGGGAGGTCCGCCTACAATGAGCAGTTCTTC. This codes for CASSGGGGRSAYNEQFF.

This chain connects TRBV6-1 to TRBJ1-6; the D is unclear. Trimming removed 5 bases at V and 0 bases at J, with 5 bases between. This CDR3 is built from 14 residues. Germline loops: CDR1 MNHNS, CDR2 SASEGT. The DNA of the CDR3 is TGTGCCAGCAGTAGGAGCTCCTATAATTCACCCCTCCACTTT. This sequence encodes CASSRSSYNSPLHF.

CDR3 sequence (DNA): TGTGCCAGCAGTAGAGGGTTTGGAGAGACCCAGTACTTC. Its protein product is CASSRGFGETQYF. V is TRBV28 and J is TRBJ2-5; maybe TRBD2 (5 bases). The CDR3 consists of 13 residues. Between the trimmed V and J ends, which lost 5 bases and 4 bases, there was a span of 11 bases. Germline V gives CDR1 MDHEN, CDR2 SYDVKM.

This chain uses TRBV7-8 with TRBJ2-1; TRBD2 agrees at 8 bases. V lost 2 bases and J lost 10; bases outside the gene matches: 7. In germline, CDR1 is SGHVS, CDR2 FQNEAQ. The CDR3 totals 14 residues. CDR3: CASSLRREAGEQFF. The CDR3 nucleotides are TGTGCCAGCAGCTTACGGCGGGAGGCAGGAGAGCAGTTCTTC.

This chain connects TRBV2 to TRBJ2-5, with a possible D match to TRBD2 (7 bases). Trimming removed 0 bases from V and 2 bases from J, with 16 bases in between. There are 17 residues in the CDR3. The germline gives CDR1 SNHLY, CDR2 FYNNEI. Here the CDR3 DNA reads TGTGCCAGCAGTGAAGCGGAGTGGGGGGGGCAGCAAGAGACCCAGTACTTC. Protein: CASSEAEWGGQQETQYF. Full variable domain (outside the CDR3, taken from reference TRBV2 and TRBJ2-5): EPEVTQTPSHQVTQMGQEVILRCVPISNHLYFYWYRQILGQKVEFLVSFYNNEISEKSEIFDDQFSVERPDGSNFTLKIRSTKLEDSAMYFCASSEAEWGGQQETQYFGPGTRLLVL.

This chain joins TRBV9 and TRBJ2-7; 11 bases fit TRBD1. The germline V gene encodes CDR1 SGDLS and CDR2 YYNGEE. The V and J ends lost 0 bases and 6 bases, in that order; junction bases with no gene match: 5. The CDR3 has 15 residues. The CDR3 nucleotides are TGTGCCAGCAGCGTAGCAGGGACAGGGGGATCCGAGCAGTACTTC. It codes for CASSVAGTGGSEQYF.